This T cell receptor (beta chain) is from a study of cytotoxic CD8 clonotypes in ibrutinib-treated CLL. Sequencing was performed with immunoSEQ multiplex PCR; in TCRdb, only in-frame clones are kept and a portion is missing. The sample has approximately 140,000 clones, around 77% seen once. Deletions cut 0 bases from V and 1 base from J, with 7 bases between. CDR3 size: 14 residues. Per germline, CDR1 SGHRS and CDR2 YFSETQ. The origin of this receptor is a human donor with chronic lymphocytic leukemia. V and J are TRBV5-1 and TRBJ1-1; no reliable D call. The sequenced sample was PBMCs, obtained after 12 months of ibrutinib treatment. The CDR3 DNA follows: TGCGCCAGCAGCTTGGGGCACCAGAACACTGAAGCTTTCTTT. It translates to CASSLGHQNTEAFF.